This T cell receptor beta chain was observed in a study of blood T cells in healthy people across ages. General study points: Estimated diversity, derived from one million T cells, was regarded as an underestimate.

Sample-barcoded 5' priming and a J-beta primer mix drove a second PCR of roughly 7 to 11 cycles. TCRdb re-called the 5' RACE reads with MiXCR, one entry per CDR3 protein. The sample holds about 570,000 distinct CDR3 sequences; about 26% are singletons and the top ten take 3% to 4%. V lost 6 bases, J lost 7 bases, and 16 bases stayed unmatched. The length of the CDR3 is 16 residues. In regard to this clonotype: Its cognate antigen is unknown.

This sample also belongs to another study, concerning T cells of mothers and their children.

This clonotype originated in a boy between 2 and 15 years old in good health. Sequenced sample: blood. The J gene is TRBJ1-1, the V gene TRBV12-3 or TRBV12-4, with 8 bases identical to TRBD1. For the CDR3, the DNA is TGTGCCAGCAGACCGCTTCCGGGACAGGAAGTTTATGAAGCTTTCTTT. Its protein is CASRPLPGQEVYEAFF.